This T cell receptor beta chain was identified in a study of T cell changes during pregnancy in multiple sclerosis. CDR1 and CDR2 (germline): SQVTM, ANQGSEA. Germline trimming cut 4 bases from V and 7 bases from J; bases unmatched to any gene: 9. The CDR3 runs 14 residues. Data came from immunoSEQ multiplex PCR; TCRdb stores just in-frame clones and leaves some out. The sample has about 60,000 clones, 93% seen once. The sample in question was peripheral blood, obtained after pregnancy. The V and J genes are TRBV29-1 and TRBJ2-7; 11 bases are a match to TRBD2. The TCR was taken from a female donor with multiple sclerosis, enrolled in a pregnancy study. This chain's CDR3 is CSVVGTSGVGEQYF. The CDR3, as DNA: TGCAGCGTTGTTGGGACTAGCGGCGTAGGGGAGCAGTACTTC.